Presented here are 3 T cell receptor beta chains from one specimen sequenced in a study of cytomegalovirus exposure and HLA in healthy donors. Vbeta (60) and Jbeta (13) primers were used in the PCR. TCRdb's table, derived via immunoSEQ multiplex PCR, lists solely in-frame clones and lacks some. Here the sample spans under 200,000 clones, around 62% being singletons. The specimen sequenced was PBMCs. Receptors were obtained from a man aged 40-49 years in good health and CMV-seronegative.

The chain recombines TRBV2 with TRBJ1-6; 10 positions agree with TRBD1. Losses at the gene ends were 2 bases for V and 5 bases for J; bases not matched to a gene: 6. The CDR3 is 17 residues long. Germline V lookup: CDR1 SNHLY, CDR2 FYNNEI. As DNA, the CDR3 is TGTGCCAGCAGTGAACGTGGGGGACAGGGGAATAATTCACCCCTCCACTTT. Translation: CASSERGGQGNNSPLHF.

A note on this clone: This specimen includes other DNA sequences encoding the same CDR3. The J gene is TRBJ2-2, the V gene TRBV30; TRBD2 agrees at 11 bases. The V segment lost 5 bases and the J segment 7 bases; nucleotides outside the gene matches: 6. Per the germline V gene, CDR1 is GTSNPN and CDR2 is SVGIG (reference sequence). The CDR3 sequence is 14 residues long. CDR3 region: CAWLAGGRGGELFF. The CDR3 DNA follows: TGTGCCTGGCTAGCGGGGGGTAGGGGCGGGGAGCTGTTTTTT.

The chain couples TRBV29-1 to TRBJ2-1, with a tentative D call TRBD2 (5 bases). The CDR3 is 13 residues long. Trimming cost V 1 base and J 12 bases, with 16 bases left between them. CDR1 SQVTM and CDR2 ANQGSEA come from the germline V gene. CDR3 nucleotides: TGCAGCGTTGAAGTTCTGAGCTCCCGGGGGCAGTTCTTC. This encodes CSVEVLSSRGQFF.